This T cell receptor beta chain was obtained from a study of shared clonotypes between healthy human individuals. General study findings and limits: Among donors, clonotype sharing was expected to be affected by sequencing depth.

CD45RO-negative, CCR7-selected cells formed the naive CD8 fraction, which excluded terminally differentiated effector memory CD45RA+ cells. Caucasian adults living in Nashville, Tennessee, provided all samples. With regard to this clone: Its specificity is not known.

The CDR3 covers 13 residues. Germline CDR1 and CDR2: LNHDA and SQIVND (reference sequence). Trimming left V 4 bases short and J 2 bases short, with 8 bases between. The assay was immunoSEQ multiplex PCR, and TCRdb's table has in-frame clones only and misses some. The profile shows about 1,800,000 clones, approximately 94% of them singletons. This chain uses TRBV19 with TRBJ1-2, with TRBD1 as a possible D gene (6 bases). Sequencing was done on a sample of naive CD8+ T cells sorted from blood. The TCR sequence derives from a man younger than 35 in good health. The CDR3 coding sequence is TGTGCCAGTAGTAAAAGGGGGAACTATGGCTACACCTTC. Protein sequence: CASSKRGNYGYTF. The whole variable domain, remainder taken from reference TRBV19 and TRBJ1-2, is DGGITQSPKYLFRKEGQNVTLSCEQNLNHDAMYWYRQDPGQGLRLIYYSQIVNDFQKGDIAEGYSVSREKKESFPLTVTSAQKNPTAFYLCASSKRGNYGYTFGSGTRLTVV.